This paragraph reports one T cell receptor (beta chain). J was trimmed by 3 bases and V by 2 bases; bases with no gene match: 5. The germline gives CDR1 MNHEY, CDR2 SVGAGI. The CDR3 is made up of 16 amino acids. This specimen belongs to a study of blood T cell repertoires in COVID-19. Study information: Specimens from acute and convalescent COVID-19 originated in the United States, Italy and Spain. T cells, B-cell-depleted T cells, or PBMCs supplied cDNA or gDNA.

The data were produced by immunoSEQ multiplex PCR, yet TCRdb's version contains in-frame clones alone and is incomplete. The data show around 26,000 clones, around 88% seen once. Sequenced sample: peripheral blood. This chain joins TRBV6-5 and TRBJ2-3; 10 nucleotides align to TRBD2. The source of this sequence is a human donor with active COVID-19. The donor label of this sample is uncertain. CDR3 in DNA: TGTGCCAGCAGTTACGAGGTAGCGGGAGGTACAGATACGCAGTATTTT. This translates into CASSYEVAGGTDTQYF.